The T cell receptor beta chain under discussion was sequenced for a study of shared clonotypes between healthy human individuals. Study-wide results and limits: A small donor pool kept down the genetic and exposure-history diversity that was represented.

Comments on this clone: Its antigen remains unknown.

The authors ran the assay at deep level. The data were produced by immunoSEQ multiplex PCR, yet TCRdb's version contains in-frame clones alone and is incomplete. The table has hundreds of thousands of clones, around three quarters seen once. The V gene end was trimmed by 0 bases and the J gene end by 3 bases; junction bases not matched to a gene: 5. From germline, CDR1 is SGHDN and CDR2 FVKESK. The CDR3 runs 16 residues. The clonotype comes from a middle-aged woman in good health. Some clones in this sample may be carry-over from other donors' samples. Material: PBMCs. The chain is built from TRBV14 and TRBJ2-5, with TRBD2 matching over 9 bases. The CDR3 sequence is CASSQDLAGQKETQYF. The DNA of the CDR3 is TGTGCCAGCAGCCAAGATCTAGCGGGGCAAAAAGAGACCCAGTACTTC.